The TCR beta chain described here comes from a study of identical twins. Trimming cost V 3 bases and J 4 bases, with 12 bases left between them. Germline V gene sequence: CDR1 DFQATT, CDR2 SNEGSKA (reference sequence). The CDR3 length is 13 residues. One entry per CDR3 protein, called by TCRdb with MiXCR from the 5' RACE reads. The repertoire holds about 690,000 distinct CDR3 sequences, with less than 25% as singletons. These data are also associated with another study on T cells expressing NK-cell markers. Per that paper: One of eight sequenced donors was HCMV-seronegative; the other seven were seropositive.

The receptor was isolated from a young woman in good health. The rearrangement links TRBV20-1 to TRBJ1-1, with a tentative D call TRBD1 (6 bases). The sequenced sample was PBMCs. The CDR3 DNA sequence: TGCAGTGCTAGGAAATTACAGGGCACTGAAGCTTTCTTT. It codes for CSARKLQGTEAFF.